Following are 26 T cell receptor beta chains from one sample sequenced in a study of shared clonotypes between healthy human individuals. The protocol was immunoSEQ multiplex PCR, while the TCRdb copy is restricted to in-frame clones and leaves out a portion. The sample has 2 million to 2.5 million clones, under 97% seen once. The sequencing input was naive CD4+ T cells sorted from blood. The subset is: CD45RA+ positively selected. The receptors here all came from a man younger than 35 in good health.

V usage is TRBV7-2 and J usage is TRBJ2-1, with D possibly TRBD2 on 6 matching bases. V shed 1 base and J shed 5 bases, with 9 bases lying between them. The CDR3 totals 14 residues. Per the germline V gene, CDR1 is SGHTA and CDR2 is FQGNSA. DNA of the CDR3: TGTGCCAGCAGCTTAGGTAGCGGCCACAATGAGCAGTTCTTC. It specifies CASSLGSGHNEQFF.

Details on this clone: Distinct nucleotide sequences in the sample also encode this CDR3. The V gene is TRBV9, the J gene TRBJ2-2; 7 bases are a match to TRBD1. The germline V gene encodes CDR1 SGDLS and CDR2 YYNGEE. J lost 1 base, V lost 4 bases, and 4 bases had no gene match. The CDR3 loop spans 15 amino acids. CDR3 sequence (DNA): TGTGCCAGCAGCCCAAGGACAGGGAACACCGGGGAGCTGTTTTTT. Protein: CASSPRTGNTGELFF.

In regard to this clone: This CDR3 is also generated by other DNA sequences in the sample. The CDR3 here is CAWSVGANTEAFF. CDR3 nucleotide sequence: TGTGCCTGGAGTGTCGGAGCTAACACTGAAGCTTTCTTT. The V gene is TRBV30, the J gene TRBJ1-1; no definite D call. Per germline, CDR1 GTSNPN and CDR2 SVGIG (reference sequence). V lost 0 bases and J lost 2, with 7 bases in between. The CDR3 consists of 13 residues.

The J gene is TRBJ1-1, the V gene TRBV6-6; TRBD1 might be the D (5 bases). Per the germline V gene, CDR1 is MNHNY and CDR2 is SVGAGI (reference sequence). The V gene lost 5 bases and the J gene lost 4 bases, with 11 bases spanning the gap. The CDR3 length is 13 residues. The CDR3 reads CASSTGRPTEAFF. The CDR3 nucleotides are TGTGCCAGCAGTACGGGACGGCCCACTGAAGCTTTCTTT.

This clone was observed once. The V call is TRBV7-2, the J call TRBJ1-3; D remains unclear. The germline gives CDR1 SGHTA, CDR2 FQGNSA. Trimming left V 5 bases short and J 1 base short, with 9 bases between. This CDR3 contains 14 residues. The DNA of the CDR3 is TGTGCCAGCAGCCCCTTTGGGTCTGGAAACACCATATATTTT. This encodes CASSPFGSGNTIYF.

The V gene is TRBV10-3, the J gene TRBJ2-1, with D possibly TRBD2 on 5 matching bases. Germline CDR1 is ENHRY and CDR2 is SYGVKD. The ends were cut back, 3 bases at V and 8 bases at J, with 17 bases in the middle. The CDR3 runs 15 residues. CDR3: CAISERVGKEDEQFF. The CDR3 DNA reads TGTGCCATCAGTGAACGTGTGGGAAAGGAGGATGAGCAGTTCTTC.

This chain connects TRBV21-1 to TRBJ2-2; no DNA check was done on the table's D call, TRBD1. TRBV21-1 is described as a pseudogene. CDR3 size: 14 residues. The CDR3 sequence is CASTETGNTGELFF. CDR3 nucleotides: TGTGCCAGCACCGAGACAGGGAACACCGGGGAGCTGTTTTTT.

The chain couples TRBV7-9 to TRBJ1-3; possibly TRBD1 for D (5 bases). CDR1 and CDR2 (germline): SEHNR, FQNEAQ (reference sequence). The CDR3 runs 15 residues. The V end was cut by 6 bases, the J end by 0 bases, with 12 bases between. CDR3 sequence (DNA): TGTGCCAGCAGACGCGACAGCGGCTCTGGAAACACCATATATTTT. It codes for CASRRDSGSGNTIYF.

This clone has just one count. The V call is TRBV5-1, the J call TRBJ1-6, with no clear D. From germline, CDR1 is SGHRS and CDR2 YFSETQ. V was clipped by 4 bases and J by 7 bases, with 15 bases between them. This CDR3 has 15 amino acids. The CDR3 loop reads CASSEDGNGNSPLHF. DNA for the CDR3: TGCGCCAGCAGCGAGGATGGGAACGGGAATTCACCCCTCCACTTT.

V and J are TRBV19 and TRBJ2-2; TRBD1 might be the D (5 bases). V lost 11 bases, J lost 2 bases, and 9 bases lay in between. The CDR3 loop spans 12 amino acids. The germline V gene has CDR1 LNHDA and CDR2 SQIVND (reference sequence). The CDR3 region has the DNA TGTGCCGGACAAGAAAACACCGGGGAGCTGTTTTTT. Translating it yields CAGQENTGELFF. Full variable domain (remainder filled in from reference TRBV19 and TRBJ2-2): DGGITQSPKYLFRKEGQNVTLSCEQNLNHDAMYWYRQDPGQGLRLIYYSQIVNDFQKGDIAEGYSVSREKKESFPLTVTSAQKNPTAFYLCAGQENTGELFFGEGSRLTVL.

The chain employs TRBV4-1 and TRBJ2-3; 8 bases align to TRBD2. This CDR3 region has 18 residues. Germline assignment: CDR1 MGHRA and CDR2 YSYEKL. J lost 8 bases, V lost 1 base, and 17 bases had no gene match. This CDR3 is CASSQVYVAGGTDGTQYF. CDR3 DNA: TGCGCCAGCAGCCAAGTTTATGTTGCGGGGGGCACCGACGGTACGCAGTATTTT.

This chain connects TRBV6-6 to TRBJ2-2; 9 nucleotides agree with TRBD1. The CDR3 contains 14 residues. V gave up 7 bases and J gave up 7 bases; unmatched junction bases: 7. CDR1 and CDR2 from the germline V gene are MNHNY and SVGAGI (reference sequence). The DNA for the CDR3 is TGTGCCAGCAATCCGACAGGGGGGTTCGGGGAGCTGTTTTTT. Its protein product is CASNPTGGFGELFF.

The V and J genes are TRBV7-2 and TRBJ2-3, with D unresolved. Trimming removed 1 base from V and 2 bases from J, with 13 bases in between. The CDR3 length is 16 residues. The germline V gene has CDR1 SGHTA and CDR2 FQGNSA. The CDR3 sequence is CASSLVHSFFTDTQYF. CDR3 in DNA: TGTGCCAGCAGCTTAGTTCACTCCTTCTTCACAGATACGCAGTATTTT.

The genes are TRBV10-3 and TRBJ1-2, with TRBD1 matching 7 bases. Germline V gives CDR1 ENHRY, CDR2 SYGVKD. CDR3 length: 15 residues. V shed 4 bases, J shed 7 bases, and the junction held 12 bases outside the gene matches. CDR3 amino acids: CAISALEGAGSGYTF. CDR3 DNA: TGTGCCATCAGTGCGTTAGAGGGGGCGGGAAGTGGCTACACCTTC.

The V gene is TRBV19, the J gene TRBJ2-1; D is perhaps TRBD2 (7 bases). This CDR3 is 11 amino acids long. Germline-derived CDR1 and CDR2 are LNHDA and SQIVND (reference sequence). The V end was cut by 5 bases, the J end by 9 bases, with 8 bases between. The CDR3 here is CASSGGAEQFF. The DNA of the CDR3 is TGTGCCAGTAGTGGGGGGGCTGAGCAGTTCTTC.

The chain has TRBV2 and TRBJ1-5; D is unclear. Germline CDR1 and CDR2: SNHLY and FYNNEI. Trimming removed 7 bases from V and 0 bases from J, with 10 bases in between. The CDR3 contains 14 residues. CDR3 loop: CASMSGISNQPQHF. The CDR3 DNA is TGTGCCAGCATGTCAGGAATTAGCAATCAGCCCCAGCATTTT.

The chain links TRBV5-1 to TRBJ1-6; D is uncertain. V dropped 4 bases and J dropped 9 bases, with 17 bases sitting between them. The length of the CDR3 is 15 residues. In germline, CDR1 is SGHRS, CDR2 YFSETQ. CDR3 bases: TGCGCCAGCAGCGGGGATCCTTTTCCCATTTCACCCCTCCACTTT. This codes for CASSGDPFPISPLHF.

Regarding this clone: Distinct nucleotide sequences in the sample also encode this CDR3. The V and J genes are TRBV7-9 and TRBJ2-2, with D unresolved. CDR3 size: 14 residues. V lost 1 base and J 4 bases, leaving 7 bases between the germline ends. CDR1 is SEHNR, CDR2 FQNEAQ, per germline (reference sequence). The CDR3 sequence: CASSLVGSTGELFF. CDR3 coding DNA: TGTGCCAGCAGCTTAGTCGGCAGCACCGGGGAGCTGTTTTTT.

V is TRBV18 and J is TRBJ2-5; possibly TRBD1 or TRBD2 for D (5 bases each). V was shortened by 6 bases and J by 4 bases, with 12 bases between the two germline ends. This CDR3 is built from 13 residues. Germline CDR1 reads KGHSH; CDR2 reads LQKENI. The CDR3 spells CASSLAGAETQYF. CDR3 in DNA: TGTGCCAGCTCTCTCGCCGGGGCAGAGACCCAGTACTTC.

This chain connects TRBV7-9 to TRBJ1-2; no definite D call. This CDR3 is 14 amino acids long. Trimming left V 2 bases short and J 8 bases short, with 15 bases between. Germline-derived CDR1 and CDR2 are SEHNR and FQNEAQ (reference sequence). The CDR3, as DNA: TGTGCCAGCAGCTTATCCCCCCACTTGGGGGGCTACACCTTC. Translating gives CASSLSPHLGGYTF.

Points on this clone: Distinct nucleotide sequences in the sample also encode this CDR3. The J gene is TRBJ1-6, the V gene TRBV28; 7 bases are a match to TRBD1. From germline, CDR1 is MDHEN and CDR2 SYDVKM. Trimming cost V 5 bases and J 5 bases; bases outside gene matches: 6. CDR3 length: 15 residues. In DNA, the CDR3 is TGTGCCAGCAGTCCGGGACAGACAAATAATTCACCCCTCCACTTT. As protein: CASSPGQTNNSPLHF.

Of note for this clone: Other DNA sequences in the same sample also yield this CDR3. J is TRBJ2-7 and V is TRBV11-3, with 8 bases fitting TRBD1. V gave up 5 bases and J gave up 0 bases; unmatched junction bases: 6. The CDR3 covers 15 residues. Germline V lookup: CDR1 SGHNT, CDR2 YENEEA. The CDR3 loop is CASSLRTGSSYEQYF. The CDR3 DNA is TGTGCCAGCAGCCTACGGACAGGGAGCTCCTACGAGCAGTACTTC.

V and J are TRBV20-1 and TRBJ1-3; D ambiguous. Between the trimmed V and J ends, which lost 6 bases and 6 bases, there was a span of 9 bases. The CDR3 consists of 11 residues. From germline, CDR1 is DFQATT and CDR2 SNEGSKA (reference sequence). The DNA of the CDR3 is TGCAGTGCGCCCTTTTTAAACACCATATATTTT. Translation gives CSAPFLNTIYF.

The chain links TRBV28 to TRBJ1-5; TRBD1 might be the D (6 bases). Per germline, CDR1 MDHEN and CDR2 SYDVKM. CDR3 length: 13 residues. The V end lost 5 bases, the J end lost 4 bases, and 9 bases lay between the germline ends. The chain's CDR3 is CASSGQLNQPQHF. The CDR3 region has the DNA TGTGCCAGCAGTGGACAGCTTAATCAGCCCCAGCATTTT.

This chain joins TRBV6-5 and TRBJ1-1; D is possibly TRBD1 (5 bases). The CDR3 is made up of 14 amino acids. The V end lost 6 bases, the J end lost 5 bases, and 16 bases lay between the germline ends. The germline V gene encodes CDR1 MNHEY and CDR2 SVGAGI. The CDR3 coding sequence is TGTGCCAGCAGAAACGGGATGGGGGGGACTGAAGCTTTCTTT. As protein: CASRNGMGGTEAFF.

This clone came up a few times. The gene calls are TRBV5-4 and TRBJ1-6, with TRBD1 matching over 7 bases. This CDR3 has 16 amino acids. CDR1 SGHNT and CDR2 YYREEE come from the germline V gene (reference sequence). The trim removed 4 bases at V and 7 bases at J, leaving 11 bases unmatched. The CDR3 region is CASSRGETGNNSPLHF. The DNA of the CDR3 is TGTGCCAGCAGCCGAGGGGAGACAGGGAACAATTCACCCCTCCACTTT. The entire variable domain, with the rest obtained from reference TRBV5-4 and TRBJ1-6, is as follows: ETGVTQSPTHLIKTRGQQVTLRCSSQSGHNTVSWYQQALGQGPQFIFQYYREEENGRGNFPPRFSGLQFPNYSSELNVNALELDDSALYLCASSRGETGNNSPLHFGNGTRLTVT.